This T cell receptor (beta chain) was captured in a study of T cell responses to AZD1222 COVID-19 vaccine. This CDR3 is built from 12 residues. The germline V gene has CDR1 SEHNR and CDR2 FQNEAQ (reference sequence). Trimming removed 7 bases from V and 2 bases from J, with 9 bases in between. Libraries were prepared by immunoSEQ multiplex PCR; TCRdb keeps only in-frame clonotypes and omits some of them. The data hold roughly 110,000 clones, with about 86% observed a single time. The sample was peripheral blood, taken on day 0 of AZD1222 vaccination. The clonotype originates from an adult in good health. The chain has TRBV7-9 and TRBJ2-7; D is unresolved. CDR3 protein: CASKGPAYEQYF. The DNA of the CDR3 is TGTGCCAGCAAGGGTCCGGCCTACGAGCAGTACTTC.